This TCR beta chain was profiled in a study of beta chain features in type 1 diabetes. Study context: Roughly 98 million sorted cells were examined across all samples. Study-level points and caveats: Still unanswered here is whether HLA type influences TCRB rearrangement. Sampled from patients, naive, central memory and Treg TCRB repertoires appeared more similar than those sampled from healthy donors.

Sequencing targeted expressed TCRB transcripts, as all isolated RNA had been reverse transcribed. Sequencing used immunoSEQ multiplex PCR; TCRdb keeps in-frame clones, though not all of them. The table has hundreds of thousands of clones, 12% to 15% seen once; the top ten hold over 5%. This clone was seen more than once but under ten times. Its cognate antigen is unknown. Other DNA sequences in this specimen translate into the identical CDR3. Germline CDR1 SGDLS, CDR2 YYNGEE. The ends were cut back, 3 bases at V and 0 bases at J, with 10 bases in the middle. The CDR3 is 15 residues long. The chain couples TRBV9 to TRBJ1-3, with a tentative D call TRBD1 (5 bases). Sequenced input: central memory CD4+ T cells from blood. The origin of this receptor is a man aged 25 to 45 in good health. CDR3 DNA sequence: TGTGCCAGCAGCGAGACAGTCAGCTCTGGAAACACCATATATTTT. The encoded protein is CASSETVSSGNTIYF.